This is a list of T cell receptor beta chains from one sample in a study of T cell changes during pregnancy in multiple sclerosis. Sequencing was performed with immunoSEQ multiplex PCR; in TCRdb, only in-frame clones are kept and a portion is missing. The table lists roughly 70,000 clones, roughly nine tenths of them singletons. This material consisted of peripheral blood, taken before pregnancy. Receptors originate from a female donor with multiple sclerosis, enrolled in a pregnancy study. The CDR3 runs from the conserved cysteine through the conserved F or W. Each record gives: D gene, V gene, CDR3 length, clone size, J gene, CDR3 DNA, CDR3 protein. D genes are given only for firm matches. The size field is filled for only some rows; it gives once, few, many or a size class.

-	TRBV2	14	-	TRBJ1-5	TGTGCCAGCAGTGAAAGCGACAGCAATCAGCCCCAGCATTTT	CASSESDSNQPQHF
-	TRBV27	15	-	TRBJ2-6	TGTGCCAGCAGTTTATGGGGCACAGGGGCCAACGTCCTGACTTTC	CASSLWGTGANVLTF
-	TRBV4-2	16	once	TRBJ1-2	TGTGCCAGCAGCCAAGATGCAGATACCAATAACTATGGCTACACCTTC	CASSQDADTNNYGYTF
-	TRBV7-9	16	-	TRBJ1-5	TGTGCCAGCAGCTTAGTTGGGGCCAAGCATAGAGGACCCCAGCATTTT	CASSLVGAKHRGPQHF
-	TRBV30	13	-	TRBJ1-4	TGTGCCTGGAGGTTACCGAGTAATGAAAAACTGTTTTTT	CAWRLPSNEKLFF
-	TRBV2	15	-	TRBJ2-5	TGTGCCAGCAGCGGGGTGAGGGGGGGCGCAGAGACCCAGTACTTC	CASSGVRGGAETQYF
-	TRBV18	16	-	TRBJ1-1	TGTGCCAGCTCACCGCCCAATTCCGGGAGTTACACTGAAGCTTTCTTT	CASSPPNSGSYTEAFF
-	TRBV15	13	-	TRBJ2-5	TGTGCCACCAGCAGAGTAAATGCGGAGACCCAGTACTTC	CATSRVNAETQYF
TRBD1	TRBV7-3	15	-	TRBJ2-5	TGTGCCAGCAGCTTACGCCTGGGACAGCAAGAGACCCAGTACTTC	CASSLRLGQQETQYF
TRBD1	TRBV18	14	-	TRBJ1-1	TGTGCCAGCTCGAAGGACAGGGGGGTCACTGAAGCTTTCTTT	CASSKDRGVTEAFF
-	TRBV25-1	16	-	TRBJ1-2	TGTGCCAGCAGTGCCCTTAATCCGGGTTTATCATATGGCTACACCTTC	CASSALNPGLSYGYTF
-	TRBV5-6	15	-	TRBJ1-1	TGTGCCAGCAGCTACGAGGCAGGGTGGAACACTGAAGCTTTCTTT	CASSYEAGWNTEAFF
-	TRBV30	12	few	TRBJ1-3	TGTGCCTGGGCGAACTCTGGAAACACCATATATTTT	CAWANSGNTIYF
-	TRBV10-1	14	few	TRBJ2-1	TGCGCCAGCAGTGAGTCGTCAACTACCAATGAGCAGTTCTTC	CASSESSTTNEQFF
-	TRBV7-9	16	once	TRBJ1-3	TGTGCCAGCAGCTTAGGATTTAGGGGAAGAGGAAACACCATATATTTT	CASSLGFRGRGNTIYF